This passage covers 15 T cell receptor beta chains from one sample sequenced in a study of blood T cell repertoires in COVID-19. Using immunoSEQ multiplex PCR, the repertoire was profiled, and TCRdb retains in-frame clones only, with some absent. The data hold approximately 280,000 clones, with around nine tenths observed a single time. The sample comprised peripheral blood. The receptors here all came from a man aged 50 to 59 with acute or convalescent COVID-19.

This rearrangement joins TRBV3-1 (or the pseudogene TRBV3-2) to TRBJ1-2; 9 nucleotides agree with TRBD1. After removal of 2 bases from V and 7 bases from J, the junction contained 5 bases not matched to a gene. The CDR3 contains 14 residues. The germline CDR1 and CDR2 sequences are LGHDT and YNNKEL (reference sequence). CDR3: CASSQRDREGGYTF. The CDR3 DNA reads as TGTGCCAGCAGCCAAAGGGACAGGGAGGGTGGCTACACCTTC.

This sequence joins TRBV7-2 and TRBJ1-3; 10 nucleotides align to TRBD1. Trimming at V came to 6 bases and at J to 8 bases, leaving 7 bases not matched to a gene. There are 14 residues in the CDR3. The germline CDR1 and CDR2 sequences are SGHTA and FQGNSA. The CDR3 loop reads CASSSDRGRDTIYF. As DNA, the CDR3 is TGTGCCAGCAGTTCGGACAGGGGGAGAGACACCATATATTTT.

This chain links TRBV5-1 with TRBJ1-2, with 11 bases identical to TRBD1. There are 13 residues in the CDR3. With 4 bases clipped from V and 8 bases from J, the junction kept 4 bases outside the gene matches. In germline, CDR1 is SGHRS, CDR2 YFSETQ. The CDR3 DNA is TGCGCCAGCAGCGAGGGACAGGGGGACGGCTACACCTTC. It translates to CASSEGQGDGYTF.

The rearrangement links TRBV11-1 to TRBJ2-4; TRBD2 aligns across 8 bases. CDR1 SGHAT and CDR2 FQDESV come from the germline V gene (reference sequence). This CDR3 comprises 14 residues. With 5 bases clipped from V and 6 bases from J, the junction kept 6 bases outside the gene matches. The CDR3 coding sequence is TGTGCCAGCAGCAAGACTAGCGTCGGAAACATTCAGTACTTC. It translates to CASSKTSVGNIQYF.

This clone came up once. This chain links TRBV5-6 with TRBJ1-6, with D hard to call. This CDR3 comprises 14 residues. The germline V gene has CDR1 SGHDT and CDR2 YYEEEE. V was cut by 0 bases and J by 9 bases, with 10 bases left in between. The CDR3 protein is CASSLGQVGSPLHF. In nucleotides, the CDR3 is TGTGCCAGCAGCTTGGGTCAGGTCGGTTCACCCCTCCACTTT. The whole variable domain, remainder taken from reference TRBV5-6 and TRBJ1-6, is DAGVTQSPTHLIKTRGQQVTLRCSPKSGHDTVSWYQQALGQGPQFIFQYYEEEERQRGNFPDRFSGHQFPNYSSELNVNALLLGDSALYLCASSLGQVGSPLHFGNGTRLTVT.

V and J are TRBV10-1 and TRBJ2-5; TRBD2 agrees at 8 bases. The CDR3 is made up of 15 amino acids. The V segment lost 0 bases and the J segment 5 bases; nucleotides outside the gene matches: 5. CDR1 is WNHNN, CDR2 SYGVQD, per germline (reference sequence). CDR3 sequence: CASSESFASGETQYF. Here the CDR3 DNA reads TGCGCCAGCAGTGAGTCGTTCGCTAGCGGGGAGACCCAGTACTTC.

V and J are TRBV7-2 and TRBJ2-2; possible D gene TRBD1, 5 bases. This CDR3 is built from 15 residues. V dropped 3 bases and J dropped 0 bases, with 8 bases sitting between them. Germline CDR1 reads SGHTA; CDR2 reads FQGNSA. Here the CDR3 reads CASSFRQTNTGELFF. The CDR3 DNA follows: TGTGCCAGCAGCTTTCGACAGACGAACACCGGGGAGCTGTTTTTT.

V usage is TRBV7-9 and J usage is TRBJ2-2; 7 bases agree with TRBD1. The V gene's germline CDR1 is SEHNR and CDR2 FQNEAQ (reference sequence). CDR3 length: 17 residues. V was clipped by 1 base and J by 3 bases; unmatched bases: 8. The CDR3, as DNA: TGTGCCAGCAGCTTAGTGTCCGGGACAGAGGACACCGGGGAGCTGTTTTTT. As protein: CASSLVSGTEDTGELFF.

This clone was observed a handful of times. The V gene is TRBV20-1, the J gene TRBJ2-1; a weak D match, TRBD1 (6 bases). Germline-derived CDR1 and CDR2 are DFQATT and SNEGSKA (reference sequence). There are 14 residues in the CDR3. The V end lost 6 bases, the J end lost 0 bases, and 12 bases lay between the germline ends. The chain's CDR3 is CSASAGVSYNEQFF. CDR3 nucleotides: TGCAGTGCGAGTGCAGGGGTCTCCTACAATGAGCAGTTCTTC.

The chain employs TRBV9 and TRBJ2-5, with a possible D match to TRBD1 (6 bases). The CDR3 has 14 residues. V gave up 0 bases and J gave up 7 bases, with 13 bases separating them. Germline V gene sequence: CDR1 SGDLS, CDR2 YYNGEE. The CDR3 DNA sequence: TGTGCCAGCAGCGTAGAGAGGGAAGGGGGGACCCAGTACTTC. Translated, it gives CASSVEREGGTQYF. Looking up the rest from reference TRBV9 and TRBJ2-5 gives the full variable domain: DSGVTQTPKHLITATGQRVTLRCSPRSGDLSVYWYQQSLDQGLQFLIQYYNGEERAKGNILERFSAQQFPDLHSELNLSSLELGDSALYFCASSVEREGGTQYFGPGTRLLVL.

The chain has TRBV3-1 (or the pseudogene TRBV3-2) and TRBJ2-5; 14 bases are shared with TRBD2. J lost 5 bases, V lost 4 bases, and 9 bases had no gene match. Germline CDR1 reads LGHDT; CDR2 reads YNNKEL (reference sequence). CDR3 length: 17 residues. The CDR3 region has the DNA TGTGCCAGCAGCCCGGGACTAGCGGGGGCCTACGGGGAGACCCAGTACTTC. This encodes CASSPGLAGAYGETQYF.

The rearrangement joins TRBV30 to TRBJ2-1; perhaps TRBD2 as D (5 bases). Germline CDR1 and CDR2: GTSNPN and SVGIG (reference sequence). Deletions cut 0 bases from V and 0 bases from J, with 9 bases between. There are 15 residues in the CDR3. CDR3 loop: CAWSVSGFSYNEQFF. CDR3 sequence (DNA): TGTGCCTGGAGTGTAAGCGGCTTCTCCTACAATGAGCAGTTCTTC.

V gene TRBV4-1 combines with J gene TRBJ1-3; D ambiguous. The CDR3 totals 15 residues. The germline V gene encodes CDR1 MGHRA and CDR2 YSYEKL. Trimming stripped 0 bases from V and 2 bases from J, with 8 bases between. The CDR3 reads CASSQDPTAGNTIYF. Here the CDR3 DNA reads TGCGCCAGCAGCCAAGACCCCACGGCTGGAAACACCATATATTTT.

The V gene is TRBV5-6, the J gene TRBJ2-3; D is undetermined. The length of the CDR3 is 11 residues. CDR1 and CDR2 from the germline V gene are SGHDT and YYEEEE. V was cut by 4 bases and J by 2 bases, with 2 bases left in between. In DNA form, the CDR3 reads TGTGCCAGCAGCCTCACAGATACGCAGTATTTT. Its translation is CASSLTDTQYF.

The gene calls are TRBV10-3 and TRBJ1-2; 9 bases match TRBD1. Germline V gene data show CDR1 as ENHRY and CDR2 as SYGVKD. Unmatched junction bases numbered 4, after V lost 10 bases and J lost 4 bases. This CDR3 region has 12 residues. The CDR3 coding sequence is TGTGCCAGCGGACAGGGGAGCTATGGCTACACCTTC. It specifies CASGQGSYGYTF.